This TCR beta chain was identified during a study of T-cell memory formation after mild COVID-19. Whole-study context: Clustering of TCRs was largely donor specific.

5'RACE, which relied on constant-segment primers, yielded TCR alpha and TCR beta cDNA libraries carrying sample barcodes and UMIs. One entry per CDR3 protein results from TCRdb running MiXCR on the 5' RACE reads. The sample holds more than 350,000 distinct CDR3 sequences, around a sixth seen once. This clonotype was seen a few times. Its antigen is as yet unknown. CDR1 SNHLY and CDR2 FYNNEI come from the germline V gene. V was trimmed by 3 bases and J by 0 bases, leaving 8 bases between them. The CDR3 has 14 amino acids. Study results and limitations: In pre-infection memory, a portion of responding clones appeared, which suggested that cross-reactive memory joined. Clones that contracted clustered mainly in CM and EM if CD4+ and in EMRA if CD8+.

The source material was PBMCs or a T cell subset sorted from them (not recorded which). The receptor's source is a young man who had mild COVID-19 (a few samples of this study predate the infection). Cell type and time point are not known. The V gene is TRBV2, the J gene TRBJ2-5, with D perhaps TRBD1 or TRBD2 (5 bases each). The CDR3 loop is CASSEGPNQETQYF. CDR3 nucleotides: TGTGCCAGCAGTGAGGGACCTAACCAAGAGACCCAGTACTTC.